Below, 21 T cell receptor beta chains from the same sample are listed, as sequenced in a study of regulatory T cells in long-lasting Graves disease. Construction of TCR beta libraries relied on iRepertoire HTBI primers and on Arm-PCR targeting CDR3 regions. TCRdb recomputed calls from the multiplex PCR reads with MiXCR, one row per CDR3 protein. The repertoire consists of some 470,000 distinct CDR3 sequences, with around a fifth occurring once and the leading ten covering more than 6%. Described time point: persistent/refractory GD, antithyroid drugs over 5 years with positive TRAb. There was RNA extracted from PBMCs, and the TCR library was made from it. Sequences were derived from peripheral blood mononuclear cells (PBMCs), sampled when the disease was refractory, from a patient treated with antithyroid drugs. The receptors shown here come from a female donor with Graves disease.

V usage is TRBV27 and J usage is TRBJ2-6; D perhaps matches TRBD1 (6 bases). The V end was cut by 10 bases, the J end by 0 bases, with 7 bases between. The germline gives CDR1 MNHEY, CDR2 SMNVEV (reference sequence). The CDR3 sequence is 13 residues long. CDR3 bases: TGTGCCACCAGGGGCTCTGGGGCCAACGTCCTGACTTTC. Translated: CATRGSGANVLTF. The entire variable domain, with the rest obtained from reference TRBV27 and TRBJ2-6, is as follows: EAQVTQNPRYLITVTGKKLTVTCSQNMNHEYMSWYRQDPGLGLRQIYYSMNVEVTDKGDVPEGYKVSRKEKRNFPLILESPSPNQTSLYFCATRGSGANVLTFGAGSRLTVL.

The chain couples TRBV30 to TRBJ2-7; D may be TRBD2 (5 bases). The CDR3 spans 15 residues. With 1 base removed from V and 1 base from J, the gap between germline ends came to 14 bases. The germline gives CDR1 GTSNPN, CDR2 SVGIG (reference sequence). CDR3 bases: TGTGCCTGGAGTGATGATGCGGGTGGGTCCTACGAGCAGTACTTC. This translates into CAWSDDAGGSYEQYF. The whole variable domain, remainder taken from reference TRBV30 and TRBJ2-7, is SQTIHQWPATLVQPVGSPLSLECTVEGTSNPNLYWYRQAAGRGLQLLFYSVGIGQISSEVPQNLSASRPQDRQFILSSKKLLLSDSGFYLCAWSDDAGGSYEQYFGPGTRLTVT.

This clonotype was counted between two and nine times. This chain uses TRBV6-5 with TRBJ1-5; D is undetermined. V lost 2 bases, J lost 0 bases, and 11 bases lay in between. The CDR3 has 16 amino acids. CDR1 is MNHEY, CDR2 SVGAGI, per germline. CDR3 DNA sequence: TGTGCCAGCAGTTACCTAGTCAGCCATAGCAATCAGCCCCAGCATTTT. Residues: CASSYLVSHSNQPQHF.

This clonotype was detected many times. The gene calls are TRBV7-9 and TRBJ2-7; D remains ambiguous. V lost 7 bases and J lost 6, with 22 bases in between. CDR1 SEHNR and CDR2 FQNEAQ come from the germline V gene (reference sequence). The CDR3 runs to 15 residues. CDR3 region: CASTLMFMEESEQYF. In nucleotides, the CDR3 is TGTGCCAGCACACTTATGTTTATGGAAGAGAGCGAGCAGTACTTC.

This clonotype showed up just a few times. V is TRBV28 and J is TRBJ2-2; D unclear. Germline values: CDR1 MDHEN, CDR2 SYDVKM. CDR3 length: 17 residues. V lost 5 bases to trimming and J lost 0 bases, with 16 bases between them. The CDR3 nucleotides are TGTGCCAGCAGTACATTACCGGGCCCCACGAACACCGGGGAGCTGTTTTTT. It translates to CASSTLPGPTNTGELFF.

This clonotype was counted many times. The rearrangement joins TRBV28 to TRBJ1-2; D perhaps matches TRBD1 (6 bases). Germline V CDR1 and CDR2: MDHEN, SYDVKM. The CDR3 sequence is 17 residues long. V gave up 4 bases and J gave up 1 base, with 19 bases separating them. CDR3 region: CASSSLKGGHDNYGYTF. The CDR3 bases are TGTGCCAGCAGTTCCCTCAAGGGGGGGCATGATAACTATGGCTACACCTTC.

This clonotype was picked up many times. The chain has TRBV5-1 and TRBJ1-1, with D possibly TRBD1 on 5 matching bases. Trimming shortened V by 2 bases and J by 1 base, and 9 bases separated the two germline ends. The CDR3 spans 14 residues. From germline, CDR1 is SGHRS and CDR2 YFSETQ. The CDR3 reads CASSFKGQNTEAFF. The CDR3 nucleotides are TGCGCCAGCAGCTTCAAAGGACAGAACACTGAAGCTTTCTTT.

Concerning this clonotype itself: A much larger clone differs from this one at a single base, so this may be a read error. Here the CDR3 omits its conserved ending phenylalanine or tryptophan, so a read error is the likely source. The V call is TRBV7-2, the J call TRBJ2-7; D is possibly TRBD2 (6 bases). Trimming removed 5 bases at V and 6 bases at J, with 17 bases between. Germline CDR1 SGHTA, CDR2 FQGNSA. This CDR3 contains 14 residues. The CDR3 loop is CASSTRDWRGEQYL. In DNA form, the CDR3 reads TGTGCCAGCAGCACCCGGGACTGGAGAGGCGAGCAGTACCTC.

This clonotype was recorded many times. The chain uses TRBV6-2 or TRBV6-3 and TRBJ1-1; 8 nucleotides match TRBD1. Germline CDR1 MNHEY, CDR2 SVGEGT. This CDR3 has 16 residues. Trimming took 8 bases from V and 1 from J; bases not matched to a gene: 12. The CDR3 nucleotides read TGTGCCAGCCAACCCCCAGGGGGGACAGGGAACACTGAAGCTTTCTTT. Amino acids: CASQPPGGTGNTEAFF.

This clonotype showed up just a few times. V and J are TRBV6-1 and TRBJ1-5; D is unresolved. V was clipped by 6 bases and J by 0 bases, with 9 bases between them. This CDR3 spans 14 amino acids. Germline V CDR1 and CDR2: MNHNS, SASEGT. The CDR3 region is CASSPGSSNQPQHF. CDR3 sequence (DNA): TGTGCCAGCAGCCCCGGGAGTAGCAATCAGCCCCAGCATTTT.

V gene TRBV6-2 or TRBV6-3 combines with J gene TRBJ2-7; D gene ambiguous. Trimming left V 6 bases short and J 2 bases short, with 8 bases between. In germline, CDR1 is MNHEY, CDR2 SVGEGT. The CDR3 contains 12 residues. CDR3 coding DNA: TGTGCCAGCAGCATGGGGACCTACGAGCAGTACTTC. Translated: CASSMGTYEQYF.

The chain combines TRBV13 with TRBJ2-5, with 9 bases lining up with TRBD2. The V segment lost 6 bases and the J segment 1 base; nucleotides outside the gene matches: 6. The CDR3 is 15 residues long. The germline V gene encodes CDR1 PRHDT and CDR2 FYEKMQ (reference sequence). The CDR3 DNA is TGTGCCAGCAGTCGGAGCGGGGGGCTCCAAGAGACCCAGTACTTC. It specifies CASSRSGGLQETQYF.

In this sample, this clonotype turned up a few times. The chain has TRBV5-5 and TRBJ1-1; no firm D call. CDR3 length: 12 amino acids. Germline loops: CDR1 SGHKS, CDR2 YYEKEE (reference sequence). Between the trimmed V and J ends, which lost 4 bases and 7 bases, there was a span of 11 bases. This CDR3 reads CASSPLFGEAFF. In DNA form, the CDR3 reads TGTGCCAGCAGCCCCCTCTTTGGTGAAGCTTTCTTT.

This clonotype has a single count. A much larger clonotype is one base distant, so this may be a read error. The chain uses TRBV11-1 and TRBJ2-5; TRBD2 might be the D (6 bases). CDR1 is SGHAT and CDR2 is FQDESV in the germline V gene (reference sequence). The CDR3 has 13 residues. In DNA, the CDR3 is TGTGCCAGCAGCTCCGGGGCCGGCGGGACCCTGTACTTC. Amino acids: CASSSGAGGTLYF.

This clonotype was recorded a few times. The V call is TRBV20-1, the J call TRBJ2-5; no definite D call. The CDR3 loop spans 12 amino acids. Germline V CDR1 and CDR2: DFQATT, SNEGSKA (reference sequence). Trimming left V 3 bases short and J 4 bases short, with 9 bases between. In DNA form, the CDR3 reads TGCAGTGCTAGTCTATATGGAGAGACCCAGTACTTC. Translated, it gives CSASLYGETQYF.

This clonotype was observed at least ten times. The chain couples TRBV30 to TRBJ1-4, with D possibly being TRBD1 (6 bases). CDR3 size: 14 residues. V dropped 4 bases and J dropped 0 bases, with 9 bases sitting between them. Germline CDR1 and CDR2: GTSNPN and SVGIG (reference sequence). Here the CDR3 reads CAWTGDATNEKLFF. DNA of the CDR3: TGTGCCTGGACAGGGGATGCAACTAATGAAAAACTGTTTTTT.

There are a few counts of this clonotype. The CDR3 bases are TGTGCCAGCTCACCTTCCGATACCTCCTACGAGCAGTACTTC. Translation: CASSPSDTSYEQYF. The chain employs TRBV18 and TRBJ2-5; D uncertain. The assigned J gene may be wrong: the sequence end matches TRBJ2-7 better. CDR1 and CDR2 from the germline V gene are KGHSH and LQKENI. This CDR3 contains 14 residues.

This clonotype was recorded many times. The genes are TRBV6-1 and TRBJ1-2; TRBD1 is a possible D gene (5 bases). V shed 4 bases and J shed 8 bases, with 11 bases lying between them. The germline V gene has CDR1 MNHNS and CDR2 SASEGT. The length of the CDR3 is 12 residues. The CDR3 coding sequence is TGTGCCAGCAGTGGATCAGGGTACGGCTACACCTTC. Amino acids: CASSGSGYGYTF.

This clonotype was seen a handful of times. The chain has TRBV11-1 and TRBJ2-3; D might be TRBD1 or TRBD2, each matching 5 bases. This CDR3 is 17 amino acids long. V shed 1 base and J shed 2 bases, with 16 bases lying between them. CDR1 and CDR2 (germline): SGHAT, FQDESV (reference sequence). The CDR3 region has the DNA TGTGCCAGCAGCTTAGGGGCTCTTCGGGACCACACAGATACGCAGTATTTT. It is translated as CASSLGALRDHTDTQYF.

This clonotype has more than one count but fewer than ten. This sequence joins TRBV20-1 and TRBJ2-7; D is undetermined. The V gene's germline CDR1 is DFQATT and CDR2 SNEGSKA (reference sequence). The CDR3 covers 13 residues. The V gene lost 6 bases and the J gene lost 2 bases, with 14 bases spanning the gap. The CDR3 protein is CSASLGKAYEQYF. The CDR3, as DNA: TGCAGTGCATCGTTAGGGAAAGCCTACGAGCAGTACTTC.

This clonotype appeared many times. This chain connects TRBV7-2 to TRBJ1-2; D is unclear. The CDR3 covers 12 residues. Trimming removed 4 bases at V and 4 bases at J, with 7 bases between. Germline CDR1 is SGHTA and CDR2 is FQGNSA. The CDR3 coding sequence is TGTGCCAGCAGCTCGGACTCCTATGGCTACACCTTC. Protein sequence: CASSSDSYGYTF.